This TCR beta chain was identified during a study of blood T cell repertoires in COVID-19. Germline CDR1 and CDR2: SGHRS and YFSETQ. The CDR3 is made up of 12 amino acids. Trimming removed 3 bases from V and 3 bases from J, with 7 bases in between. Using immunoSEQ multiplex PCR, the repertoire was profiled, and TCRdb retains in-frame clones only, with some absent. The data contain over 200,000 clones, 86% of them singletons. Sequenced input: PBMCs or T cells enriched from blood (not recorded which). This sequence joins TRBV5-1 and TRBJ2-7, with a weak D call TRBD2 (6 bases). The sequence was collected from a woman in her fifties or sixties in a cohort exposed to, infected with or recovered from COVID-19 (not recorded which). The CDR3 sequence is CASSWDFYEQYF. For the CDR3, the DNA is TGCGCCAGCAGCTGGGACTTCTACGAGCAGTACTTC.